A single sample gave rise to the 4 T cell receptor beta chains below, sequenced in a study of OX40 agonist ivuxolimab in advanced cancers. Produced via immunoSEQ multiplex PCR; TCRdb's table is partial and in-frame only. This sample has 40,000 to 50,000 clones, with roughly 86% found just once. The sample in question was CD4+ or CD8+ T cells sorted from blood, obtained in a trial of the OX40 agonist ivuxolimab. The receptors shown here come from an adult with an advanced solid tumor such as melanoma, head and neck, liver or kidney cancer.

J is TRBJ2-5 and V is TRBV6-5; D is perhaps TRBD1 or TRBD2 (5 bases each). V was pared by 2 bases and J by 6 bases, with 10 bases between. Germline V gives CDR1 MNHEY, CDR2 SVGAGI. The CDR3 runs 13 residues. CDR3 sequence reads: CASSYNEGQTQYF. CDR3 in DNA: TGTGCCAGCAGTTACAATGAGGGGCAGACCCAGTACTTC.

Relative to its sample, this clone is medium-sized. This chain connects TRBV6-5 to TRBJ1-2; D possibly corresponds to TRBD1 (5 bases). Germline V gene data show CDR1 as MNHEY and CDR2 as SVGAGI. V dropped 3 bases and J dropped 6 bases, with 11 bases sitting between them. The CDR3 spans 13 residues. CDR3 DNA sequence: TGTGCCAGCAGTTATGTTGGGGCCGATGGCTACACCTTC. Its protein product is CASSYVGADGYTF.

The genes are TRBV4-3 and TRBJ2-1, with unresolved D. This CDR3 has 13 amino acids. The V gene lost 0 bases and the J gene lost 7 bases, with 7 bases spanning the gap. Germline lookup yields CDR1 LGHNA and CDR2 YSLEER. CDR3 sequence reads: CASSQDRINEQFF. CDR3 in DNA: TGCGCCAGCAGCCAAGATCGAATTAATGAGCAGTTCTTC.

This chain links TRBV25-1 with TRBJ1-4, with a tentative D call TRBD1 (5 bases). From germline, CDR1 is MGHDK and CDR2 SYGVNS. V was cut by 5 bases and J by 7 bases, with 17 bases left in between. The CDR3 runs 15 residues. The CDR3 DNA reads TGTGCCAGCAGTAGTAACAAGGGGCACATTGAAAAACTGTTTTTT. This sequence encodes CASSSNKGHIEKLFF.